A selection of T cell receptor beta chains follows, all from one sample in a study of T cell changes during pregnancy in multiple sclerosis. TCRdb keeps only in-frame clones here, not all; method: immunoSEQ multiplex PCR. The sample has some 80,000 clones, 94% seen once. This sample comprised peripheral blood, obtained in the third trimester of pregnancy. All receptors derive from a female donor with multiple sclerosis, enrolled in a pregnancy study. Both conserved end residues are part of each CDR3.

v_gene: TRBV5-5; j_gene: TRBJ2-1; CDR3aa: CASSYGEYNEQFF
v_gene: TRBV9; j_gene: TRBJ2-3; CDR3aa: CASGRSGASTDTQYF
v_gene: TRBV19; j_gene: TRBJ1-4; CDR3aa: CASSIAGQGYATNEKLFF
v_gene: TRBV27; j_gene: TRBJ1-5; CDR3aa: CASSLRFPNGPQHF
v_gene: TRBV19; j_gene: TRBJ1-1; CDR3aa: CASSTDRDRGNTEAFF
v_gene: TRBV7-3; j_gene: TRBJ2-3; CDR3aa: CTSSSFSGGPVDTQYF
v_gene: TRBV19; j_gene: TRBJ2-7; CDR3aa: CASSGQTYEQYF
v_gene: TRBV27; j_gene: TRBJ2-7; CDR3aa: CASSPVSHSYEQYF
v_gene: TRBV18; j_gene: TRBJ1-1; CDR3aa: CASLALGQGNTEAFF
v_gene: TRBV19; j_gene: TRBJ1-5; CDR3aa: CASSRRVGVQPQHF
v_gene: TRBV5-1; j_gene: TRBJ1-1; CDR3aa: CASQTGANTEAFF
v_gene: TRBV7-6; j_gene: TRBJ2-3; CDR3aa: CASSLAGRTDTQYF
v_gene: TRBV6-1; j_gene: TRBJ2-7; CDR3aa: CASSEAVLVSYEQYF
v_gene: TRBV6-5; j_gene: TRBJ1-2; CDR3aa: CATTFGGLRYGYTF
v_gene: TRBV4-1; j_gene: TRBJ2-7; CDR3aa: CASSQEQGRSYEQYF
v_gene: TRBV11-2; j_gene: TRBJ1-6; CDR3aa: CASSLDPPRLHF
v_gene: TRBV14; j_gene: TRBJ2-7; CDR3aa: CASSHMLAFPHEQYF
v_gene: TRBV5-6; j_gene: TRBJ1-2; CDR3aa: CASSSGQGGNTF
v_gene: TRBV5-1; j_gene: TRBJ1-3; CDR3aa: CASSLAPGLGLSGNTIYF
v_gene: TRBV7-8; j_gene: TRBJ1-2; CDR3aa: CASSPRTGDYGYTF
v_gene: TRBV7-9; j_gene: TRBJ2-2; CDR3aa: CASSQNTNTGELFF
v_gene: TRBV29-1; j_gene: TRBJ2-1; CDR3aa: CSASGSSYNEQFF
v_gene: TRBV4-1; j_gene: TRBJ2-7; CDR3aa: CASSQFPVGDSTYEQYF
v_gene: TRBV5-1; j_gene: TRBJ2-1; CDR3aa: CASSFQGHEQFF
v_gene: TRBV7-8; j_gene: TRBJ1-1; CDR3aa: CASSLDMNTEAFF
v_gene: TRBV5-6; j_gene: TRBJ2-7; CDR3aa: CASRSDTTYEQYF
v_gene: TRBV4-2; j_gene: TRBJ1-2; CDR3aa: CASSQVLGIYGYTF
v_gene: TRBV7-9; j_gene: TRBJ2-5; CDR3aa: CASSLDNQQEAQYF
v_gene: TRBV6-1; j_gene: TRBJ2-1; CDR3aa: CASSDRGVNNEQFF
v_gene: TRBV15; j_gene: TRBJ2-7; CDR3aa: CATSRDPGSTYEQYF